The rows below give T cell receptor beta chains drawn from one sample of a study of shared clonotypes between healthy human individuals. Sequencing used immunoSEQ multiplex PCR; TCRdb keeps in-frame clones, though not all of them. Here the sample spans roughly 600,000 clones, roughly 98% being singletons. The sequencing sample was made of naive CD8+ T cells sorted from blood. These receptors were taken from a man under 40 in good health. Both conserved end residues are part of each CDR3. Each record gives: CDR3 DNA, CDR3 protein, J gene, V gene, D gene, clone size. A D gene is named only where the DNA matches it firmly. Only some rows state a clone size, as once, few, many or a class for expanded clones.

cdr3_nt: TGTGCCAGCAGCTCACCTTATAGCGGGAGGGGCAATGAGCAGTTCTTC; cdr3_aa: CASSSPYSGRGNEQFF; j_call: TRBJ2-1; v_call: TRBV7-9; d_call: TRBD2; clone_size: -
cdr3_nt: TGTGCCAGCAGCTTGGTCCAGCCTGAAGCTTTCTTT; cdr3_aa: CASSLVQPEAFF; j_call: TRBJ1-1; v_call: TRBV11-2; d_call: -; clone_size: -
cdr3_nt: TGTGCCAGCAGTTTATCCGGTAGAACTGAAGCTTTCTTT; cdr3_aa: CASSLSGRTEAFF; j_call: TRBJ1-1; v_call: TRBV27; d_call: -; clone_size: -
cdr3_nt: TGCAGCGCCCTAGGGACTAGCGGGAGAGCGTCGAACTACAATGAGCAGTTCTTC; cdr3_aa: CSALGTSGRASNYNEQFF; j_call: TRBJ2-1; v_call: TRBV29-1; d_call: TRBD2; clone_size: -
cdr3_nt: TGTGCCAGCAGCTTAGACGGATTAGGGGCCAAAAACATTCAGTACTTC; cdr3_aa: CASSLDGLGAKNIQYF; j_call: TRBJ2-4; v_call: TRBV7-9; d_call: -; clone_size: -
cdr3_nt: TGTGCCAGCCATCCTCTTTTGGGGAGCTCCTACGAGCAGTACTTC; cdr3_aa: CASHPLLGSSYEQYF; j_call: TRBJ2-7; v_call: TRBV27; d_call: -; clone_size: -
cdr3_nt: TGTGCCAGCAGCTTAGCTGGGACAGGGGGTACTGAAGCTTTCTTT; cdr3_aa: CASSLAGTGGTEAFF; j_call: TRBJ1-1; v_call: TRBV5-6; d_call: TRBD1; clone_size: -
cdr3_nt: TGTGCCAGCAGTTTTGTTAGGGATGAGCAGTTCTTC; cdr3_aa: CASSFVRDEQFF; j_call: TRBJ2-1; v_call: TRBV28; d_call: -; clone_size: -
cdr3_nt: TGTGCCAGCAGCTTAAACTCAGACAATGAGCAGTTCTTC; cdr3_aa: CASSLNSDNEQFF; j_call: TRBJ2-1; v_call: TRBV13; d_call: -; clone_size: -
cdr3_nt: TGTGCCAGCAGTTACGCTCAAGCCTACGAGCAGTACTTC; cdr3_aa: CASSYAQAYEQYF; j_call: TRBJ2-7; v_call: TRBV6-5; d_call: -; clone_size: -
cdr3_nt: TGTGCCAGTAGTCCACATGGGGGAGGGCAGCTTCAGCCCCAGCATTTT; cdr3_aa: CASSPHGGGQLQPQHF; j_call: TRBJ1-5; v_call: TRBV19; d_call: -; clone_size: -
cdr3_nt: TGTGCCAGCAGTCGCTTCGGGGCTCCGGAGTATGGCTACACCTTC; cdr3_aa: CASSRFGAPEYGYTF; j_call: TRBJ1-2; v_call: TRBV6-6; d_call: -; clone_size: -
cdr3_nt: TGTGCCAGCTTCGGACACGATAAGGGAGAGCAGTACTTC; cdr3_aa: CASFGHDKGEQYF; j_call: TRBJ2-7; v_call: TRBV5-5; d_call: -; clone_size: -
cdr3_nt: TGTGCCAGCAGCTCGGGGACTAGCGGAACCGAGCAGTACTTC; cdr3_aa: CASSSGTSGTEQYF; j_call: TRBJ2-7; v_call: TRBV7-9; d_call: TRBD2; clone_size: once
cdr3_nt: TGTGCCAGCAGCTTGAAGCTTCCTTTCTTAGCGGGAGGGTTCACAGATACGCAGTATTTT; cdr3_aa: CASSLKLPFLAGGFTDTQYF; j_call: TRBJ2-3; v_call: TRBV5-5; d_call: TRBD2; clone_size: -
cdr3_nt: TGCGCCAGCAGCCAAGATAGTCTAGCGGTCTACGAGCAGTACTTC; cdr3_aa: CASSQDSLAVYEQYF; j_call: TRBJ2-7; v_call: TRBV4-1; d_call: TRBD2; clone_size: once
cdr3_nt: TGTGCCAGCAGCTTGGTAGCTAGCGGGACAGATGAGCAGTTCTTC; cdr3_aa: CASSLVASGTDEQFF; j_call: TRBJ2-1; v_call: TRBV5-6; d_call: TRBD2; clone_size: -
cdr3_nt: TGCGCCAGCAGTGAGTCCCTAGCTAGCGGGAGCTACAATGAGCAGTTCTTC; cdr3_aa: CASSESLASGSYNEQFF; j_call: TRBJ2-1; v_call: TRBV10-2; d_call: TRBD2; clone_size: -
cdr3_nt: TGTGCCAGCAGCTCCAAACTAGCGGGACTCAGCTCCTACGAGCAGTACTTC; cdr3_aa: CASSSKLAGLSSYEQYF; j_call: TRBJ2-7; v_call: TRBV7-9; d_call: TRBD2; clone_size: -
cdr3_nt: TGTGCCAGCAGCTCTCCATCGACCTCCGCGGAGACCCAGTACTTC; cdr3_aa: CASSSPSTSAETQYF; j_call: TRBJ2-5; v_call: TRBV7-9; d_call: -; clone_size: -
cdr3_nt: TGCGCCAGCAGCTTCCCGGACAGGGACTACGAGCAGTACTTC; cdr3_aa: CASSFPDRDYEQYF; j_call: TRBJ2-7; v_call: TRBV5-1; d_call: TRBD1; clone_size: -